The entry below gives a single T cell receptor beta chain sequence along with its context. The antigen remains unidentified. Here immunoSEQ multiplex PCR was the method, and the copy in TCRdb shows in-frame clones only, minus some. This sample has 350,000 to 400,000 clones, with approximately 86% found just once. CDR1 SNHLY and CDR2 FYNNEI come from the germline V gene. CDR3 length: 12 amino acids. V shed 10 bases and J shed 8 bases, with 17 bases lying between them. The sample originates from a study of Ad26.COV2.S vaccination and SARS-CoV-2 variants. Study-wide results and caveats: The TCR-based breadth and depth measures might underestimate overall T cell responses.

Treatment given: around 19 received Ad26.COV2.S at low or high dose, single or two shots; roughly 5 received placebo; per-sample allocation not given. Vaccine and placebo recipients were sampled on day 63 after the first injection. The sample came from a Boston adult aged 18-55 years. Vaccination employed an Ad26 vector expressing the Wuhan-strain SARS-CoV-2 spike. This sequence originates from a person between 18 and 65 years old who received the Ad26.COV2.S COVID-19 vaccine or a placebo. This chain connects TRBV2 to TRBJ1-2, with a tentative D call TRBD1 (5 bases). Sequencing used peripheral blood, obtained in a trial of Ad26.COV2.S vaccine versus placebo. CDR3 bases: TGTGCCACTAACCGGGGGTCAGGGGGCTACACCTTC. Translating it yields CATNRGSGGYTF.